This TCR beta chain was identified in a study of Ad26.COV2.S vaccination and SARS-CoV-2 variants (dated by TCRdb to the early 2020s). About the full investigation: Donors in the vaccine arm were drawn from COV1001, a multicentre, randomized, double-blind, placebo-controlled phase I-IIa trial testing Ad26.COV2.S in healthy adults. Trial participants were randomized into five groups of five: low-dose or high-dose Ad26.COV2.S given once or twice, or placebo on both occasions. The TCR-sequenced set comprised about 32 samples: around 20 Ad26.COV2.S vaccine recipients, 5 placebo recipients and 8 SARS-CoV-2 convalescent individuals. Throughout the experiments and outcome assessment, investigators stayed blinded to trial group allocation. TCRbeta repertoire sequencing served as the tool for gauging how specific and how broad the SARS-CoV-2-reactive T cell receptors were following Ad26.COV2.S vaccination. Dosing of Ad26.COV2.S was intramuscular, at either 5x10^10 or 1x10^11 viral particles, delivered as one shot or as two shots spaced 56 days apart. Overall study outcomes, separate from this receptor: Comparing responses between vaccine doses or regimens was not something the study was powered to do. According to the authors, total T cell responses may have been underestimated by the TCR breadth and depth analyses. Substantial breadth of spike-specific CD8+ and CD4+ T cell responses was reported after vaccination. Vaccine and placebo recipients had comparable non-spike TCR breadth, which fits with the vaccine containing only spike. Ad26.COV2.S recipients had higher spike-specific TCR breadth than placebo recipients (P = 0.0014).

On this clone itself: Its recognized antigen is unknown. Base qualities were left out, and no much larger clone turns up one base away. The same CDR3 arises from other DNA sequences in this sample as well.

Deletion took 3 bases off V and 4 bases off J, with a span of 9 bases between the germline ends. Including cysteine and phenylalanine, the CDR3 has 13 amino acids. Only the CDR3 region is kept as DNA, spanning 39 bases read in frame from base 1. The treatment or condition label, read with the paper, signifies: approximately 18 received Ad26.COV2.S at low or high dose, single or two shots; about 5 received placebo; per-sample allocation not given. Repertoires of vaccine and placebo recipients were sequenced from samples taken on day 63 after the first injection. Cohort 1b enrolled 20 to 30 adults aged 18-55 years at a single site in Boston, USA, between 29 July and 7 August 2020. Ad26.COV2.S was a replication-incompetent adenovirus type 26 vector expressing a prefusion-stabilized SARS-CoV-2 spike protein from the original Wuhan strain. TCRbeta CDR3 regions were sequenced with the immunoSEQ Assay. After extraction, genomic DNA underwent amplification by bias-controlled multiplex PCR, followed by high-throughput sequencing. Per the original workflow: To quantify the absolute abundance of each unique TCRbeta CDR3 region, sequences were collapsed and filtered. Usable DNA was measured by amplifying reference genes present in all nucleated cells, and TCRbeta template counts were normalized to that usable DNA to estimate T cell fraction. Repertoire TCRs were annotated as SARS-CoV-2-specific by exact matching of V gene, CDR3 amino acid sequence and J gene to a known reactive TCR set. MIRA supplied the reference SARS-CoV-2 TCR set, which was filtered for enrichment in COVID-19-positive ImmuneCODE repertoires so that public or cross-reactive TCRs were removed. Based on the MIRA antigens, annotated TCRs were further analysed at the level of specific ORF or position within ORF. Breadth was defined as the number of annotated unique rearrangements divided by the total number of unique productive rearrangements, and depth was defined as the summed frequency of the annotated unique rearrangements. Group comparisons of TCR breadth used two-sided Wilcoxon rank-sum tests. Imported from immuneACCESS, the table was reduced by TCRdb to in-frame sequences with V and J called. These copies leave out some clones; in studies compared against another copy, an unresolved V gene accounts for under half, and the cause of the remainder is not known. V, J and clone size derive from that table, while D and trimming were established from the DNA sequence. Across this sample there are hundreds of thousands of clones, with 85% to 90% seen only once. The ten top clones hold roughly 4.8% of the sample.

The chain employs TRBV12-3 or TRBV12-4 and TRBJ1-2; the best D guess is TRBD1, with 5 bases matching. The specimen was peripheral blood, collected in a trial of Ad26.COV2.S vaccine versus placebo. The origin of this receptor is a person aged 18 to 65 who received the Ad26.COV2.S COVID-19 vaccine or a placebo. The DNA is TGTGCCAGCAGTTTGAGGGGCGGCTATGGCTACACCTTC. This yields the protein CASSLRGGYGYTF.